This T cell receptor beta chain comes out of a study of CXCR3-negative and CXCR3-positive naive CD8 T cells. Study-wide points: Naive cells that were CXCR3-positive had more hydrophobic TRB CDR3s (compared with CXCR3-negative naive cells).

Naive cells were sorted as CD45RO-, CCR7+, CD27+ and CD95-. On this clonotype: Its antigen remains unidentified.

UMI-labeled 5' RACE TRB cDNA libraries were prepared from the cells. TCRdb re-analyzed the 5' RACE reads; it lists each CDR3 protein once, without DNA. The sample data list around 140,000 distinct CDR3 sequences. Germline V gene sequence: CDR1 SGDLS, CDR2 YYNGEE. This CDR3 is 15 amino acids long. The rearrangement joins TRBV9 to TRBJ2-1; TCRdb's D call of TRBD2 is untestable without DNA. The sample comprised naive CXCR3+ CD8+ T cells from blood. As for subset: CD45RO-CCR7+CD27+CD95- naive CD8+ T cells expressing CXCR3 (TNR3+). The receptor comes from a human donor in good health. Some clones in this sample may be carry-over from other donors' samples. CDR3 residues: CASSPGGRAYNEQFF.